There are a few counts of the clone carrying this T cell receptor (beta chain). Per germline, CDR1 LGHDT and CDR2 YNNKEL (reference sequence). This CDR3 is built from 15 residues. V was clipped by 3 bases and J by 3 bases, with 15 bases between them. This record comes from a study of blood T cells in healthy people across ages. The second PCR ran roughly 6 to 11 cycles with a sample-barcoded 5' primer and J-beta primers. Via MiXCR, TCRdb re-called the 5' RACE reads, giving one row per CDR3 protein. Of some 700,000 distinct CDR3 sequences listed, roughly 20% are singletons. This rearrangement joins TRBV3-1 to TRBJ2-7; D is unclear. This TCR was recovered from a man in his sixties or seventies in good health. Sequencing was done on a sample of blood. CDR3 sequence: CASSQIFTPNYEQYF. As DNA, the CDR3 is TGTGCCAGCAGCCAGATTTTTACTCCAAACTACGAGCAGTACTTC.